A single sample is the source of the 29 T cell receptor beta chains below, sequenced in a study of shared clonotypes between healthy human individuals (dated by TCRdb to 2020 to 2022). Library preparation employed the immunoSEQ multiplex PCR assay. TCRdb obtained this table from immuneACCESS and retained in-frame rearrangements with V and J assigned. These tables miss some clones; where compared with another copy, unresolved V genes account for less than half of the shortfall, and the remainder is unexplained. Counted in this sample were 1 million to 1.2 million clones; 60% to 80% of them appeared once. The ten largest account for over 0.8% of the sample. Sequences were obtained from memory CD4+ T cells from PBMCs. Read against the paper, the sample's cell subset or site label means: CD45RA-negative fraction. Source of these receptors: a young man in good health. Some clones in this sample may be carry-over from other donors' samples.

This chain links TRBV7-3 with TRBJ2-1; 10 bases line up with TRBD2. The CDR3 consists of 15 residues. Germline values: CDR1 SGHTA, CDR2 FQGTGA. J lost 6 bases, V lost 2 bases, and 4 bases had no gene match. The CDR3: CASSLLAGAVNEQFF. In DNA form, the CDR3 reads TGTGCCAGCAGCTTACTAGCGGGAGCGGTCAATGAGCAGTTCTTC.

Comments on this clone: This sample also contains other DNA sequences that code for the same CDR3. This chain connects TRBV28 to TRBJ2-7; the match to TRBD2 covers 8 bases. With 4 bases clipped from V and 2 bases from J, the junction kept 1 base outside the gene matches. Germline V gene sequence: CDR1 MDHEN, CDR2 SYDVKM. The CDR3 runs 13 residues. CDR3 sequence reads: CASSSGGTYEQYF. In DNA form, the CDR3 reads TGTGCCAGCAGTTCGGGGGGGACCTACGAGCAGTACTTC. The full variable domain, with the rest looked up from reference TRBV28 and TRBJ2-7, is DVKVTQSSRYLVKRTGEKVFLECVQDMDHENMFWYRQDPGLGLRLIYFSYDVKMKEKGDIPEGYSVSREKKERFSLILESASTNQTSMYLCASSSGGTYEQYFGPGTRLTVT.

Regarding this clone: In the same sample, other DNA sequences code for this CDR3. V gene TRBV7-3 combines with J gene TRBJ2-2; D unresolved. Germline lookup yields CDR1 SGHTA and CDR2 FQGTGA. V lost 5 bases to trimming and J lost 1 base, with 8 bases between them. This CDR3 has 14 amino acids. CDR3 sequence (DNA): TGTGCCAGCAGCCTCGGACGGAACACCGGGGAGCTGTTTTTT. Amino acid sequence: CASSLGRNTGELFF.

This clone has only a few counts. V usage is TRBV27 and J usage is TRBJ1-1, with TRBD1 matching over 9 bases. V dropped 4 bases and J dropped 4; count of bases not matched to a gene: 7. This CDR3 contains 15 residues. Germline CDR1 is MNHEY and CDR2 is SMNVEV (reference sequence). The CDR3 sequence is CASSSDRGRTTEAFF. Here the CDR3 DNA reads TGTGCCAGCAGTTCGGACAGGGGACGGACCACTGAAGCTTTCTTT.

The chain has TRBV7-2 and TRBJ2-5; 7 bases fit TRBD2. Germline CDR1 SGHTA, CDR2 FQGNSA. The CDR3 contains 16 residues. J gave up 3 bases and V 4 bases, and 11 bases lay outside the gene matches. The CDR3 region has the DNA TGTGCCAGCAGCTACTACTCTAGCGGAGGAGAAGAGACCCAGTACTTC. This codes for CASSYYSSGGEETQYF.

The rearrangement links TRBV2 to TRBJ2-2, with TRBD1 as a possible D gene (5 bases). CDR3 length: 15 residues. V lost 6 bases and J 2 bases, leaving 13 bases between the germline ends. The germline V gene encodes CDR1 SNHLY and CDR2 FYNNEI. The CDR3: CASRRSGANTGELFF. CDR3 bases: TGTGCCAGCAGGCGGAGTGGGGCTAACACCGGGGAGCTGTTTTTT.

In this sample, this clone turned up many times. The same CDR3 also results from other DNA sequences found in this sample. This chain joins TRBV2 and TRBJ1-4, with no clear D. This CDR3 has 14 residues. Trimming removed 3 bases from V and 1 base from J, with 6 bases in between. The V gene's germline CDR1 is SNHLY and CDR2 FYNNEI. The CDR3 spells CASSDRQTNEKLFF. The DNA of the CDR3 is TGTGCCAGCAGTGATAGGCAAACTAATGAAAAACTGTTTTTT.

The rearrangement uses TRBV27 and TRBJ2-4; the D is unclear. Germline assignment: CDR1 MNHEY and CDR2 SMNVEV (reference sequence). Trimming removed 5 bases at V and 0 bases at J, with 8 bases between. The CDR3 loop spans 14 amino acids. The CDR3 nucleotides read TGTGCCAGCAGTCCGATAGCAGCCAAAAACATTCAGTACTTC. It codes for CASSPIAAKNIQYF.

V usage is TRBV7-4 and J usage is TRBJ2-5; D remains ambiguous. From germline, CDR1 is SGHVT and CDR2 SQSDAQ. The CDR3 covers 12 residues. V lost 7 bases to trimming and J lost 4 bases, with 10 bases between them. The CDR3 reads CASNGVRETQYF. The CDR3 DNA is TGTGCCAGCAATGGGGTTCGAGAGACCCAGTACTTC.

The table lists this clone with a few counts. Since a much larger clone is just one base distant, this may be a read error. The chain is built from TRBV7-3 and TRBJ1-1; D is unclear. Per germline, CDR1 SGHTA and CDR2 FQGTGA. The V end lost 4 bases, the J end lost 1 base, and 4 bases lay between the germline ends. The CDR3 is made up of 12 amino acids. CDR3 sequence: CASSSQNTEAFF. The CDR3 nucleotides are TGTGCCAGCAGCTCACAGAACACTGAAGCTTTCTTT.

This CDR3 reads CASSPSGRAPVQYF. The CDR3 nucleotides read TGTGCCAGCAGTCCGAGCGGGAGGGCCCCCGTGCAGTACTTC. This chain joins TRBV2 and TRBJ2-7, with 10 bases lining up with TRBD2. The trim removed 5 bases at V and 9 bases at J, leaving 10 bases unmatched. The CDR3 loop spans 14 amino acids. Germline assignment: CDR1 SNHLY and CDR2 FYNNEI.

The V and J genes are TRBV28 and TRBJ1-2; no definite D call. Germline lookup yields CDR1 MDHEN and CDR2 SYDVKM. The CDR3 runs to 15 residues. Trimming removed 5 bases from V and 1 base from J, with 14 bases in between. The CDR3, as DNA: TGTGCCAGCAGTATCCTTTCTTCGGTTAACTATGGCTACACCTTC. This codes for CASSILSSVNYGYTF.

This clone was observed once. The chain employs TRBV6-5 and TRBJ2-5; D gene uncertain. V lost 8 bases to trimming and J lost 2 bases, with 9 bases between them. This CDR3 region has 12 residues. Germline V CDR1 and CDR2: MNHEY, SVGAGI. In nucleotides, the CDR3 is TGTGCCAGCGCGGACCTTCAAGAGACCCAGTACTTC. It yields the protein CASADLQETQYF.

This clone was seen only a few times. The chain couples TRBV2 to TRBJ2-1; 9 bases agree with TRBD2. CDR1 SNHLY and CDR2 FYNNEI come from the germline V gene. The CDR3 covers 15 residues. The trim removed 0 bases at V and 10 bases at J, leaving 7 bases unmatched. CDR3 sequence: CASSEAGLAGREQFF. In DNA, the CDR3 is TGTGCCAGCAGTGAAGCGGGCCTAGCGGGACGGGAGCAGTTCTTC.

The V and J genes are TRBV29-1 and TRBJ1-5; D gene ambiguous. The ends were cut back, 4 bases at V and 11 bases at J, with 18 bases in the middle. Germline V CDR1 and CDR2: SQVTM, ANQGSEA. This CDR3 contains 13 residues. CDR3 sequence reads: CSVVEGSQETQHF. The CDR3 nucleotides are TGCAGCGTTGTAGAGGGTAGTCAAGAAACCCAGCATTTT.

The V call is TRBV2, the J call TRBJ1-3; D remains ambiguous. The germline V gene encodes CDR1 SNHLY and CDR2 FYNNEI. Trimming stripped 1 base from V and 2 bases from J, with 6 bases between. The CDR3 is 14 residues long. The CDR3, as DNA: TGTGCCAGCAGTGAAGGGAGCCCTGGAAACACCATATATTTT. It is translated as CASSEGSPGNTIYF. The complete variable domain, with remaining parts taken from reference TRBV2 and TRBJ1-3, reads EPEVTQTPSHQVTQMGQEVILRCVPISNHLYFYWYRQILGQKVEFLVSFYNNEISEKSEIFDDQFSVERPDGSNFTLKIRSTKLEDSAMYFCASSEGSPGNTIYFGEGSWLTVV.

CDR3 loop: CASSNRGGYTF. The CDR3 DNA reads as TGTGCCAGCAGCAATCGGGGGGGCTACACCTTC. The chain links TRBV6-1 to TRBJ1-2; D is possibly TRBD1 (5 bases). The germline V gene encodes CDR1 MNHNS and CDR2 SASEGT. Trimming took off 6 bases at V and 8 bases at J, with 10 bases between the two ends. There are 11 residues in the CDR3.

V and J are TRBV29-1 and TRBJ1-2; a possible D gene is TRBD1 (5 bases). The germline V and J ends were trimmed by 2 bases and 4 bases, with 14 bases remaining between them. CDR3 length: 14 residues. Germline V gene sequence: CDR1 SQVTM, CDR2 ANQGSEA. The CDR3 nucleotides read TGCAGCGTTGAAATTGACAGTGTAAGCTATGGCTACACCTTC. This sequence encodes CSVEIDSVSYGYTF.

The chain employs TRBV11-2 and TRBJ2-5, with a possible D match to TRBD1 (6 bases). V lost 3 bases and J lost 1, with 12 bases in between. The germline CDR1 and CDR2 sequences are SGHAT and FQNNGV. The CDR3 contains 15 residues. The CDR3 loop reads CASSFYQGTQETQYF. In DNA form, the CDR3 reads TGTGCCAGCAGCTTCTACCAGGGGACCCAAGAGACCCAGTACTTC.

Details on this clone: The same CDR3 can be traced to other DNA sequences in this sample. J is TRBJ2-3 and V is TRBV5-1; D possibly corresponds to TRBD2 (5 bases). V was pared by 0 bases and J by 6 bases, with 11 bases between. Germline V CDR1 and CDR2: SGHRS, YFSETQ. The CDR3 is 14 residues long. The CDR3 reads CASSLVGPGDTQYF. The CDR3 nucleotides are TGCGCCAGCAGCTTGGTAGGCCCGGGGGATACGCAGTATTTT.

This clone came up once. This rearrangement joins TRBV2 to TRBJ1-1; 7 positions agree with TRBD1. The CDR3 loop spans 13 amino acids. Germline V gene sequence: CDR1 SNHLY, CDR2 FYNNEI. The trim removed 6 bases at V and 5 bases at J, leaving 6 bases unmatched. The CDR3 is CASRGQVETEAFF. In nucleotides, the CDR3 is TGTGCCAGCAGAGGACAGGTGGAGACTGAAGCTTTCTTT.

The chain joins TRBV15 to TRBJ1-4; D is possibly TRBD1 (6 bases). V was cut by 0 bases and J by 8 bases, with 16 bases left in between. Germline CDR1 LNHNV, CDR2 YYDKDF (reference sequence). The CDR3 consists of 16 residues. The DNA of the CDR3 is TGTGCCACCAGCAGAGATCCCTACAGCGGGGGCGAAAAACTGTTTTTT. Its protein is CATSRDPYSGGEKLFF.

The chain combines TRBV10-1 with TRBJ1-2; no reliable D call. Germline CDR1 is WNHNN and CDR2 is SYGVQD (reference sequence). This CDR3 is built from 18 residues. V dropped 2 bases and J dropped 5 bases, with 24 bases sitting between them. CDR3 sequence reads: CASSEHITQTSSRYGYTF. The CDR3 DNA sequence: TGCGCCAGCAGTGAGCATATCACCCAGACAAGCAGCAGATATGGCTACACCTTC.

This chain joins TRBV14 and TRBJ2-3, with TRBD2 identical over 7 bases. J gave up 1 base and V 8 bases, and 3 bases lay outside the gene matches. The germline V gene encodes CDR1 SGHDN and CDR2 FVKESK. This CDR3 region has 13 residues. DNA for the CDR3: TGTGCCAGCGGGAGGGCGGGCACAGATACGCAGTATTTT. Translation: CASGRAGTDTQYF.

The chain recombines TRBV9 with TRBJ1-2; D might be TRBD1 (6 bases). The CDR3 is 16 amino acids. Germline V gene lookup returns CDR1 SGDLS and CDR2 YYNGEE. V was pared by 4 bases and J by 0 bases, with 16 bases between. The CDR3 is CASSLLMDSTNYGYTF. Here the CDR3 DNA reads TGTGCCAGCAGCCTTCTTATGGACAGCACTAACTATGGCTACACCTTC. Full variable domain (outside the CDR3, taken from reference TRBV9 and TRBJ1-2): DSGVTQTPKHLITATGQRVTLRCSPRSGDLSVYWYQQSLDQGLQFLIQYYNGEERAKGNILERFSAQQFPDLHSELNLSSLELGDSALYFCASSLLMDSTNYGYTFGSGTRLTVV.

This clone was observed a few times. For the CDR3, the DNA is TGTGCCAGCAGCTTAGAGGGTCTAGCGGGAAACCCCGAGCAGTTCTTC. It specifies CASSLEGLAGNPEQFF. This chain connects TRBV7-2 to TRBJ2-1, with 9 nucleotides matching TRBD2. The length of the CDR3 is 16 residues. With 1 base clipped from V and 10 bases from J, the junction kept 11 bases outside the gene matches. CDR1 is SGHTA, CDR2 FQGNSA, per germline.

The rearrangement uses TRBV15 and TRBJ1-1; D unresolved. Trimming cost V 5 bases and J 1 base, with 11 bases left between them. Looked up from germline, CDR1 is LNHNV and CDR2 is YYDKDF (reference sequence). The CDR3 is made up of 14 amino acids. The CDR3 nucleotides are TGTGCCACCAGCGGACTTCTTCGGAACACTGAAGCTTTCTTT. Protein product: CATSGLLRNTEAFF.

The chain is built from TRBV4-2 and TRBJ2-3, with 10 bases matching TRBD2. J lost 0 bases, V lost 2 bases, and 11 bases had no gene match. This CDR3 is 19 amino acids long. Per germline, CDR1 LGHNA and CDR2 YNFKEQ. CDR3 amino acids: CASSQTQLAGTSSTDTQYF. The CDR3 DNA is TGTGCCAGCAGCCAAACTCAACTAGCGGGGACATCTAGCACAGATACGCAGTATTTT.

A word on this clone: Sequence at one end of the junction differs from germline and may be a read error. This sample also contains other DNA sequences that code for the same CDR3. V and J are TRBV7-2 and TRBJ2-3; 12 bases align to TRBD2. Germline V gene lookup returns CDR1 SGHTA and CDR2 FQGNSA. The CDR3 loop spans 15 amino acids. Here the CDR3 DNA reads TGTGCCAGCAGCCTAGCGGGAGGGTCCACAGATACGCAGTATTTT. This encodes CASSLAGGSTDTQYF.